These T cell receptor beta chains were read from a single sample in a study of shared clonotypes between healthy human individuals. The data were produced by immunoSEQ multiplex PCR, yet TCRdb's version contains in-frame clones alone and is incomplete. The data contain 2.5 million or so clones, around nine tenths of them seen just once; the ten biggest clones take up about 0.13%. The sequenced material came from naive CD4+ T cells sorted from blood. The receptors derive from a man in his late teens or twenties in good health. The CDR3 runs from the conserved cysteine through the conserved F or W. Fields, in order: V gene, clone size, J gene, D gene, CDR3 protein, CDR3 DNA. D genes are given only for firm matches. Some rows have no size entry. The others give once, few or many, or a class for an expanded clone.

V gene: TRBV7-9
clone size: -
J gene: TRBJ2-1
D gene: TRBD2
CDR3 protein: CASSLLAPVGGGNEQFF
CDR3 DNA: TGTGCCAGCAGCTTATTAGCCCCAGTGGGGGGGGGCAATGAGCAGTTCTTC

V gene: TRBV6-5
clone size: -
J gene: TRBJ1-6
D gene: -
CDR3 protein: CASNQGVGNSPLHF
CDR3 DNA: TGTGCCAGCAACCAAGGGGTTGGTAATTCACCCCTCCACTTT

V gene: TRBV5-6
clone size: -
J gene: TRBJ1-2
D gene: TRBD1
CDR3 protein: CASSFPGQPNYGYTF
CDR3 DNA: TGTGCCAGCAGCTTTCCGGGACAGCCTAACTATGGCTACACCTTC

V gene: TRBV27
clone size: -
J gene: TRBJ1-1
D gene: -
CDR3 protein: CASSFRGTEAFF
CDR3 DNA: TGTGCCAGCAGTTTTAGGGGGACTGAAGCTTTCTTT

V gene: TRBV15
clone size: once
J gene: TRBJ2-7
D gene: TRBD2
CDR3 protein: CATSRVPGLASEQYF
CDR3 DNA: TGTGCCACCAGCAGAGTTCCGGGACTAGCGTCCGAGCAGTACTTC

V gene: TRBV19
clone size: -
J gene: TRBJ1-5
D gene: TRBD1
CDR3 protein: CASRQGADNQPQHF
CDR3 DNA: TGTGCCAGTAGGCAGGGGGCGGACAATCAGCCCCAGCATTTT

V gene: TRBV6-5
clone size: -
J gene: TRBJ1-5
D gene: TRBD1
CDR3 protein: CASRRDRGGNQPQHF
CDR3 DNA: TGTGCCAGCAGACGGGACAGGGGAGGCAATCAGCCCCAGCATTTT

V gene: TRBV5-6
clone size: -
J gene: TRBJ1-5
D gene: -
CDR3 protein: CASSLLAGVQPQHF
CDR3 DNA: TGTGCCAGCAGCTTGTTGGCAGGGGTTCAGCCCCAGCATTTT

V gene: TRBV7-3
clone size: -
J gene: TRBJ2-3
D gene: TRBD2
CDR3 protein: CASARTSGAETQYF
CDR3 DNA: TGTGCCAGCGCGAGGACTAGCGGGGCGGAGACGCAGTATTTT

V gene: TRBV6-5
clone size: -
J gene: TRBJ2-7
D gene: -
CDR3 protein: CASNRAGAYEQYF
CDR3 DNA: TGTGCCAGCAACAGAGCGGGTGCCTACGAGCAGTACTTC

V gene: TRBV5-1
clone size: -
J gene: TRBJ1-1
D gene: TRBD1
CDR3 protein: CASSLGTANTEAFF
CDR3 DNA: TGCGCCAGCAGCTTAGGGACAGCTAACACTGAAGCTTTCTTT

V gene: TRBV7-2
clone size: -
J gene: TRBJ2-1
D gene: TRBD2
CDR3 protein: CASSLSGSRDNEQFF
CDR3 DNA: TGTGCCAGCAGCCTAAGCGGGAGCCGGGACAATGAGCAGTTCTTC

V gene: TRBV10-3
clone size: -
J gene: TRBJ2-6
D gene: -
CDR3 protein: CAISEGSGSSGANVLTF
CDR3 DNA: TGTGCCATCAGTGAAGGCTCCGGGAGCTCTGGGGCCAACGTCCTGACTTTC

V gene: TRBV18
clone size: once
J gene: TRBJ2-5
D gene: -
CDR3 protein: CASSPQGFETQYF
CDR3 DNA: TGTGCCAGCTCACCGCAGGGTTTTGAGACCCAGTACTTC

V gene: TRBV9
clone size: -
J gene: TRBJ2-1
D gene: -
CDR3 protein: CASSTQTYEQFF
CDR3 DNA: TGTGCCAGCAGCACCCAGACCTACGAGCAGTTCTTC

V gene: TRBV18
clone size: -
J gene: TRBJ2-7
D gene: TRBD2
CDR3 protein: CASSPPGTSGSLYEQYF
CDR3 DNA: TGTGCCAGCTCACCACCGGGGACTAGCGGTTCCCTCTACGAGCAGTACTTC

V gene: TRBV9
clone size: -
J gene: TRBJ2-5
D gene: -
CDR3 protein: CASSVTLGAGSAETQYF
CDR3 DNA: TGTGCCAGCAGCGTAACTCTGGGGGCAGGGTCGGCGGAGACCCAGTACTTC

V gene: TRBV7-2
clone size: once
J gene: TRBJ1-3
D gene: TRBD1
CDR3 protein: CASSLGQGVIGNTIYF
CDR3 DNA: TGTGCCAGCAGCTTAGGGCAGGGGGTGATCGGAAACACCATATATTTT

V gene: TRBV29-1
clone size: -
J gene: TRBJ2-7
D gene: -
CDR3 protein: CSVEGGGYEQYF
CDR3 DNA: TGCAGCGTTGAGGGAGGCGGGTACGAGCAGTACTTC

V gene: TRBV5-6
clone size: -
J gene: TRBJ2-1
D gene: TRBD2
CDR3 protein: CASILGGTSGRNEQFF
CDR3 DNA: TGTGCCAGCATTCTAGGTGGGACTAGCGGGCGAAATGAGCAGTTCTTC

V gene: TRBV27
clone size: -
J gene: TRBJ1-2
D gene: TRBD1
CDR3 protein: CASSNTGGLGFRDYGYTF
CDR3 DNA: TGTGCCAGCAGTAACACAGGGGGACTAGGCTTTCGGGACTATGGCTACACCTTC

V gene: TRBV7-3
clone size: once
J gene: TRBJ2-7
D gene: TRBD2
CDR3 protein: CASSFRQRGDRYEQYF
CDR3 DNA: TGTGCCAGCAGCTTTCGTCAGCGGGGGGACCGCTACGAGCAGTACTTC

V gene: TRBV2
clone size: -
J gene: TRBJ2-7
D gene: TRBD2
CDR3 protein: CASSEVAGVGYEQYF
CDR3 DNA: TGTGCCAGCAGTGAAGTAGCGGGAGTGGGTTACGAGCAGTACTTC

V gene: TRBV5-1
clone size: -
J gene: TRBJ1-2
D gene: -
CDR3 protein: CASSLVGMGNYGYTF
CDR3 DNA: TGCGCCAGCAGCTTGGTGGGGATGGGAAACTATGGCTACACCTTC

V gene: TRBV9
clone size: once
J gene: TRBJ1-4
D gene: -
CDR3 protein: CASSVGNRDERKLFF
CDR3 DNA: TGTGCCAGCAGCGTAGGGAATCGGGATGAAAGAAAACTGTTTTTT

V gene: TRBV11-2
clone size: -
J gene: TRBJ2-3
D gene: -
CDR3 protein: CASSLEGRFSTDTQYF
CDR3 DNA: TGTGCCAGCAGCCTGGAGGGGCGTTTTAGCACAGATACGCAGTATTTT

V gene: TRBV11-2
clone size: few
J gene: TRBJ1-5
D gene: -
CDR3 protein: CASSPGSNQPQHF
CDR3 DNA: TGTGCCAGCAGCCCGGGGAGCAATCAGCCCCAGCATTTT

V gene: TRBV30
clone size: -
J gene: TRBJ2-5
D gene: TRBD2
CDR3 protein: CAWGTGLAGGLLQETQYF
CDR3 DNA: TGTGCCTGGGGAACGGGACTAGCGGGGGGCCTCTTACAAGAGACCCAGTACTTC

V gene: TRBV29-1
clone size: -
J gene: TRBJ2-2
D gene: -
CDR3 protein: CSVAWTADTGELFF
CDR3 DNA: TGCAGCGTTGCCTGGACGGCGGACACCGGGGAGCTGTTTTTT

V gene: TRBV5-1
clone size: -
J gene: TRBJ1-2
D gene: -
CDR3 protein: CASSLVKGGDYGYTF
CDR3 DNA: TGCGCCAGCAGCTTGGTTAAGGGAGGTGACTATGGCTACACCTTC

V gene: TRBV5-6
clone size: once
J gene: TRBJ2-7
D gene: TRBD1
CDR3 protein: CASSRQGTSYEQYF
CDR3 DNA: TGTGCCAGCAGCAGACAGGGGACCTCCTACGAGCAGTACTTC

V gene: TRBV4-1
clone size: -
J gene: TRBJ1-1
D gene: -
CDR3 protein: CASSQGVFRTEAFF
CDR3 DNA: TGCGCCAGCAGCCAGGGGGTTTTTCGCACTGAAGCTTTCTTT

V gene: TRBV18
clone size: -
J gene: TRBJ1-4
D gene: -
CDR3 protein: CASSPQTNEKLFF
CDR3 DNA: TGTGCCAGCTCACCGCAGACTAATGAAAAACTGTTTTTT

V gene: TRBV4-1
clone size: -
J gene: TRBJ2-1
D gene: TRBD1
CDR3 protein: CASSQGGTGNYNEQFF
CDR3 DNA: TGCGCCAGCAGCCAAGGTGGGACAGGGAATTACAATGAGCAGTTCTTC

V gene: TRBV27
clone size: -
J gene: TRBJ1-2
D gene: -
CDR3 protein: CASSSYGPPLVSETF
CDR3 DNA: TGTGCCAGCAGTTCCTACGGACCGCCCTTGGTGTCGGAGACCTTC

V gene: TRBV11-2
clone size: -
J gene: TRBJ2-5
D gene: -
CDR3 protein: CASSLGGTTVYF
CDR3 DNA: TGTGCCAGCAGCTTAGGGGGGACGACCGTGTACTTC

V gene: TRBV7-2
clone size: once
J gene: TRBJ2-1
D gene: TRBD2
CDR3 protein: CASSELAGAIGEQFF
CDR3 DNA: TGTGCCAGCAGCGAACTAGCGGGAGCCATCGGTGAGCAGTTCTTC

V gene: TRBV29-1
clone size: -
J gene: TRBJ1-4
D gene: -
CDR3 protein: CSVREGAEKLFF
CDR3 DNA: TGCAGCGTTCGGGAGGGCGCTGAAAAACTGTTTTTT

V gene: TRBV7-7
clone size: once
J gene: TRBJ2-5
D gene: TRBD1
CDR3 protein: CASSSGSTGQETQYF
CDR3 DNA: TGTGCTAGCAGCTCAGGGTCGACAGGGCAAGAGACCCAGTACTTC

V gene: TRBV30
clone size: -
J gene: TRBJ2-7
D gene: TRBD1
CDR3 protein: CAWREPGTGTYEQYF
CDR3 DNA: TGTGCCTGGAGAGAACCCGGGACAGGGACCTACGAGCAGTACTTC

V gene: TRBV6-6
clone size: once
J gene: TRBJ1-3
D gene: -
CDR3 protein: CASSYGTNSGNTIYF
CDR3 DNA: TGTGCCAGCAGTTACGGGACCAACTCTGGAAACACCATATATTTT

V gene: TRBV30
clone size: -
J gene: TRBJ2-5
D gene: TRBD2
CDR3 protein: CAWSGTSGRRGETQYF
CDR3 DNA: TGTGCCTGGAGTGGGACTAGCGGGAGGAGGGGAGAGACCCAGTACTTC

V gene: TRBV6-6
clone size: -
J gene: TRBJ1-1
D gene: -
CDR3 protein: CASSYLRFTEAFF
CDR3 DNA: TGTGCCAGCAGTTACCTGAGGTTCACTGAAGCTTTCTTT

V gene: TRBV10-3
clone size: -
J gene: TRBJ1-1
D gene: TRBD1
CDR3 protein: CATMDRGGTEAFF
CDR3 DNA: TGTGCCACTATGGACAGGGGGGGGACTGAAGCTTTCTTT

V gene: TRBV10-2
clone size: -
J gene: TRBJ2-7
D gene: -
CDR3 protein: CASSEEPTYEQYF
CDR3 DNA: TGCGCCAGCAGTGAAGAGCCCACCTACGAGCAGTACTTC

V gene: TRBV10-3
clone size: -
J gene: TRBJ2-7
D gene: TRBD1
CDR3 protein: CAISEGQPYEQYF
CDR3 DNA: TGTGCCATCAGCGAGGGACAGCCCTACGAGCAGTACTTC

V gene: TRBV30
clone size: -
J gene: TRBJ1-3
D gene: -
CDR3 protein: CAWSTGDSGNTIYF
CDR3 DNA: TGTGCCTGGAGCACAGGAGACTCTGGAAACACCATATATTTT

V gene: TRBV10-3
clone size: -
J gene: TRBJ1-2
D gene: TRBD1
CDR3 protein: CAISDSKDRLNNYGYTF
CDR3 DNA: TGTGCCATCAGTGACTCAAAGGACAGGCTGAACAACTATGGCTACACCTTC

V gene: TRBV10-3
clone size: -
J gene: TRBJ1-1
D gene: -
CDR3 protein: CAISEGMGFGNTEAFF
CDR3 DNA: TGTGCCATCAGTGAGGGGATGGGTTTTGGGAACACTGAAGCTTTCTTT

V gene: TRBV4-1
clone size: -
J gene: TRBJ2-3
D gene: -
CDR3 protein: CASSQEPPSGGPDTQYF
CDR3 DNA: TGCGCCAGCAGCCAAGAACCCCCCAGCGGAGGTCCAGATACGCAGTATTTT

V gene: TRBV6-6
clone size: -
J gene: TRBJ2-5
D gene: -
CDR3 protein: CASSYSAVWAQETQYF
CDR3 DNA: TGTGCCAGCAGTTACTCGGCCGTCTGGGCCCAAGAGACCCAGTACTTC

V gene: TRBV2
clone size: -
J gene: TRBJ1-2
D gene: -
CDR3 protein: CVSSREANYGYTF
CDR3 DNA: TGTGTCTCATCCAGGGAAGCTAACTATGGCTACACCTTC

V gene: TRBV5-4
clone size: -
J gene: TRBJ2-7
D gene: TRBD1
CDR3 protein: CASSYQGVYEQYF
CDR3 DNA: TGTGCCAGCAGCTACCAGGGGGTGTACGAGCAGTACTTC

V gene: TRBV5-1
clone size: -
J gene: TRBJ2-2
D gene: -
CDR3 protein: CASSSYLGTGELFF
CDR3 DNA: TGCGCCAGCAGCTCCTACCTTGGGACCGGGGAGCTGTTTTTT

V gene: TRBV6-6
clone size: -
J gene: TRBJ1-5
D gene: TRBD1
CDR3 protein: CASSGRQGISNQPQHF
CDR3 DNA: TGTGCCAGCAGTGGCCGACAGGGGATAAGCAATCAGCCCCAGCATTTT

V gene: TRBV6-5
clone size: -
J gene: TRBJ1-2
D gene: -
CDR3 protein: CASSSAQGIGGYTF
CDR3 DNA: TGTGCCAGCAGTTCCGCACAGGGAATAGGTGGCTACACCTTC

V gene: TRBV28
clone size: once
J gene: TRBJ2-1
D gene: -
CDR3 protein: CASSLSVSSYNEQFF
CDR3 DNA: TGTGCCAGCAGTTTATCTGTAAGCTCCTACAATGAGCAGTTCTTC

V gene: TRBV5-1
clone size: -
J gene: TRBJ2-1
D gene: TRBD2
CDR3 protein: CASSFRTSGGNNEQFF
CDR3 DNA: TGCGCCAGCAGCTTTAGGACTAGCGGGGGGAACAATGAGCAGTTCTTC